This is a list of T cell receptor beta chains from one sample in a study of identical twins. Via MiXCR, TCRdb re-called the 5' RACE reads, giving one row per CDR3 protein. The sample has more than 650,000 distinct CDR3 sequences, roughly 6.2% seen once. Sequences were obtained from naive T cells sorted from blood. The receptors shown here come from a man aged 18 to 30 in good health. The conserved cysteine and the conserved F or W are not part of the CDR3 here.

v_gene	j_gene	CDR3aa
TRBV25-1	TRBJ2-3	ASSELVGVTSTDTQY
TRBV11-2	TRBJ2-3	ASSFFLGDTQY
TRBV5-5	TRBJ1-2	ASSLEQGDYGYT
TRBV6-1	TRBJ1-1	ASRPSSSGTRAF
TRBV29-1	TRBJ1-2	SVTGTRYGYT
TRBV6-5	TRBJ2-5	ASRRAGETQY
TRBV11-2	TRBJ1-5	ASSLDRGQPQH
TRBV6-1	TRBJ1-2	AITGGDYGYT
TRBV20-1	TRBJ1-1	SVPPGGEAF
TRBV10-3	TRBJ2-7	AISDVLSYEQY
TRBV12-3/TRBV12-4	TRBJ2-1	ASSLLGLAGYEQF
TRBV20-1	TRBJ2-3	SARGDRRGDTQY
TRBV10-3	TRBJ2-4	AISPGQGRLAKNIQY
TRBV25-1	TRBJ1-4	ASKIEGGEKLF
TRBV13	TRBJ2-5	ASSLGQGGGWQETQY
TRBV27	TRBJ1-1	ASGWRGAVTEAF
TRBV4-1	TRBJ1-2	ASSQGSDRGHYGYT
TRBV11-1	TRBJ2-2	ASRSRGTGATNTGELF
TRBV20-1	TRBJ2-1	SASFDFREPNEQF
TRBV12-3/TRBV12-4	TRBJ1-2	ASSNLVGTGREYGYT
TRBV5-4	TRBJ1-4	ASSNPTEGEKLF
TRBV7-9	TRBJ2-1	ASSSPLRDEQF
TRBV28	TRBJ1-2	AASRGNYGYT
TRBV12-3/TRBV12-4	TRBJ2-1	ASRTTSVSYNEQF
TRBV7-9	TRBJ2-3	ASSLRGQTLGDTQY
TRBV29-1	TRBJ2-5	SVEGSLEETQY
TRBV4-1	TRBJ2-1	ASSQVPNSYQF
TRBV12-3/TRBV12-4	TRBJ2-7	ASSLGTYTYEQY
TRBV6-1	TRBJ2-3	ASRESFFRTDTQY
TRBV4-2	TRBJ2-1	ASSFRTGGSYNEQF
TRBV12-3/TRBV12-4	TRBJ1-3	ASTKAGNTIY
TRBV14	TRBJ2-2	ASSQGTNRHTGELF
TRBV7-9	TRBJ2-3	ASSSSVTDTQY
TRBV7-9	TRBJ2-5	ASSPRTSVGETQY
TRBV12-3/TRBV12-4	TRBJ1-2	ASTRDRIRDGYT
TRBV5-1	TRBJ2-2	ASSFLQGPDTGELF
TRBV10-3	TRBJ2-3	AIAAREGQDTQY
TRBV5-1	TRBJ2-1	ASSVTGIDLNEQF
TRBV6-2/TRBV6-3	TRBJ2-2	ASTQGPGELF
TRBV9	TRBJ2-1	ASSDYGKPNEQF
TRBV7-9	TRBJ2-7	ASSPPGLAGGAQY
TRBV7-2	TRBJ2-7	ASSLGTGEQY
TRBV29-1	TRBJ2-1	SVDSGTSLTYNEQF